Presented here are 23 T cell receptor beta chains from one specimen sequenced in a study of cytomegalovirus exposure and HLA in healthy donors. Use of 60 Vbeta and 13 Jbeta primers characterized the PCR. Sequenced by immunoSEQ multiplex PCR; TCRdb stores in-frame clones only, minus some. The sample carries about 100,000 clones, more than 75% recorded once. Sequencing was done on a sample of PBMCs. These TCRs come from a woman between 40 and 55 years old in good health and CMV-seronegative.

The rearrangement joins TRBV29-1 to TRBJ2-1, with 10 bases matching TRBD2. V gave up 7 bases and J gave up 1 base; unmatched junction bases: 7. Germline V CDR1 and CDR2: SQVTM, ANQGSEA. The CDR3 extends over 15 amino acids. The CDR3 protein is CSGWTSGSSYNEQFF. The CDR3 DNA sequence: TGCAGCGGATGGACTAGCGGCTCTTCCTACAATGAGCAGTTCTTC.

The J gene is TRBJ2-2, the V gene TRBV5-1, with D possibly being TRBD1 (6 bases). V was shortened by 7 bases and J by 0 bases, with 13 bases between the two germline ends. Germline V CDR1 and CDR2: SGHRS, YFSETQ. The CDR3 runs 15 residues. The CDR3 DNA reads TGCGCCAGCTTTGGACAGCTAGCGAACACCGGGGAGCTGTTTTTT. Its protein product is CASFGQLANTGELFF.

The J gene is TRBJ1-5, the V gene TRBV5-6, with 11 bases lining up with TRBD1. The germline CDR1 and CDR2 sequences are SGHDT and YYEEEE. The CDR3 has 14 residues. Trimming at V came to 3 bases and at J to 8 bases, leaving 4 bases not matched to a gene. The CDR3 reads CASSSGTGGEPQHF. The CDR3 DNA is TGTGCCAGCAGCTCCGGGACAGGGGGAGAGCCCCAGCATTTT.

The chain is built from TRBV7-2 and TRBJ2-5, with 8 bases lining up with TRBD1. V shed 0 bases and J 5 bases; nucleotides not matched to a gene: 8. The CDR3 has 16 amino acids. From germline, CDR1 is SGHTA and CDR2 FQGNSA. CDR3 sequence reads: CASSLARAGGKETQYF. For the CDR3, the DNA is TGTGCCAGCAGCTTAGCGCGGGCAGGGGGCAAGGAGACCCAGTACTTC. The whole variable domain, remainder taken from reference TRBV7-2 and TRBJ2-5, is GAGVSQSPSNKVTEKGKDVELRCDPISGHTALYWYRQSLGQGLEFLIYFQGNSAPDKSGLPSDRFSAERTGGSVSTLTIQRTQQEDSAVYLCASSLARAGGKETQYFGPGTRLLVL.

The rearrangement links TRBV28 to TRBJ2-3; tentative D call: TRBD2 (6 bases). The CDR3 has 13 amino acids. Per germline, CDR1 MDHEN and CDR2 SYDVKM. V was cut by 7 bases and J by 6 bases, with 14 bases left in between. The CDR3 region is CASTLAGSDTQYF. CDR3 in DNA: TGTGCCAGCACACTTGCGGGAAGTGATACGCAGTATTTT.

This clone was seen just once. The DNA of the CDR3 is TGCGCCAGCAGCTTGGAGCAAAACTACAATGAGCAGTTCTTC. Translated, it gives CASSLEQNYNEQFF. This rearrangement joins TRBV5-1 to TRBJ2-1; D is undetermined. The CDR3 runs to 14 residues. Germline V CDR1 and CDR2: SGHRS, YFSETQ. Trimming took 0 bases from V and 3 from J, leaving 7 bases between them.

The genes are TRBV6-5 and TRBJ2-1, with 7 positions matching TRBD2. Trimming at V came to 6 bases and at J to 6 bases, leaving 11 bases not matched to a gene. CDR1 is MNHEY and CDR2 is SVGAGI in the germline V gene. The CDR3 spans 15 residues. As DNA, the CDR3 is TGTGCCAGCAGGGGGGTGGCGGGAGTGGTCAATGAGCAGTTCTTC. It encodes CASRGVAGVVNEQFF.

Only a few counts were recorded for this clone. The chain recombines TRBV7-9 with TRBJ1-6, with D possibly matching TRBD1 (6 bases). Trimming took 6 bases from V and 5 from J, leaving 8 bases between them. CDR3 length equals 13 residues. Germline values: CDR1 SEHNR, CDR2 FQNEAQ (reference sequence). This chain's CDR3 is CASRGQNNSPLHF. Written as DNA, the CDR3 is TGTGCCAGCAGGGGACAAAATAATTCACCCCTCCACTTT.

The rearrangement links TRBV5-1 to TRBJ1-5; D remains unclear. Germline CDR1 is SGHRS and CDR2 is YFSETQ. The V end was cut by 0 bases, the J end by 5 bases, with 9 bases between. The CDR3 is 14 amino acids. This CDR3 reads CASSLVPEDQPQHF. Written as DNA, the CDR3 is TGCGCCAGCAGCTTGGTTCCGGAGGATCAGCCCCAGCATTTT.

The rearrangement joins TRBV27 to TRBJ2-7; D is perhaps TRBD1 (5 bases). The CDR3 is 12 amino acids. V lost 7 bases to trimming and J lost 0 bases, with 7 bases between them. In germline, CDR1 is MNHEY, CDR2 SMNVEV (reference sequence). The CDR3 loop reads CASMGHSYEQYF. The CDR3 nucleotides are TGTGCCAGCATGGGGCACTCCTACGAGCAGTACTTC.

The chain employs TRBV4-3 and TRBJ1-4; a weak D match, TRBD1 (5 bases). CDR3 length: 16 amino acids. Between the trimmed V and J ends, which lost 3 bases and 0 bases, there was a span of 11 bases. The germline V gene has CDR1 LGHNA and CDR2 YSLEER. The CDR3 sequence is CASSQGGFATNEKLFF. CDR3 DNA sequence: TGCGCCAGCAGCCAGGGGGGTTTTGCAACTAATGAAAAACTGTTTTTT.

Here the CDR3 reads CASSLGAVDEKLFF. Here the CDR3 DNA reads TGTGCCAGCAGCTTAGGGGCAGTAGATGAAAAACTGTTTTTT. The genes are TRBV7-6 and TRBJ1-4, with D unclear. This CDR3 comprises 14 residues. V was pared by 1 base and J by 6 bases, with 9 bases between. Germline V gene data show CDR1 as SGHVS and CDR2 as FNYEAQ.

DNA of the CDR3: TGTGCCAGCAGCTCCCCGGTAGGAGGCGGGGAGCTGTTTTTT. Protein: CASSSPVGGGELFF. V and J are TRBV7-6 and TRBJ2-2; TRBD2 might be the D (5 bases). V lost 4 bases, J lost 7 bases, and 13 bases lay in between. The germline CDR1 and CDR2 sequences are SGHVS and FNYEAQ. The CDR3 spans 14 residues.

J is TRBJ2-7 and V is TRBV5-1; D may be TRBD1 (5 bases). The ends were cut back, 6 bases at V and 4 bases at J, with 8 bases in the middle. Germline V lookup: CDR1 SGHRS, CDR2 YFSETQ. This CDR3 spans 11 amino acids. The CDR3 DNA is TGCGCCAGCAACCAGGGTTACGAGCAGTACTTC. As protein: CASNQGYEQYF.

The CDR3 DNA is TGTGCCAGTAGACTTCGGGGGGCCAACTATGGCTACACCTTC. Protein: CASRLRGANYGYTF. The V and J genes are TRBV19 and TRBJ1-2, with D possibly being TRBD1 (6 bases). The CDR3 totals 14 residues. The germline V gene encodes CDR1 LNHDA and CDR2 SQIVND (reference sequence). V dropped 6 bases and J dropped 2 bases, with 13 bases sitting between them.

V and J are TRBV28 and TRBJ1-4; D is unclear. The CDR3 is made up of 14 amino acids. V lost 3 bases and J lost 3, with 8 bases in between. Germline CDR1 and CDR2: MDHEN and SYDVKM. The DNA for the CDR3 is TGTGCCAGCAGTTTTCCGGGTGCTAATGAAAAACTGTTTTTT. It encodes CASSFPGANEKLFF.

The chain recombines TRBV4-2 with TRBJ2-5; TRBD2 agrees at 9 bases. CDR3 length: 16 amino acids. The V gene end was trimmed by 5 bases and the J gene end by 2 bases; junction bases not matched to a gene: 9. Per the germline V gene, CDR1 is LGHNA and CDR2 is YNFKEQ. As DNA, the CDR3 is TGTGCCAGCAGCGTCGTTAGCGGGGGATCTCAAGAGACCCAGTACTTC. Residues: CASSVVSGGSQETQYF.

The V gene is TRBV14, the J gene TRBJ1-1; TRBD1 agrees at 10 bases. The J segment lost 5 bases and the V segment lost 4 bases, leaving 10 bases of the junction unmatched. Germline V CDR1 and CDR2: SGHDN, FVKESK. This CDR3 comprises 16 residues. CDR3: CASSRLRGTGETEAFF. The CDR3 DNA reads as TGTGCCAGCAGCCGCCTAAGAGGGACAGGGGAAACTGAAGCTTTCTTT.

About this clone: Other DNA sequences in the same sample also yield this CDR3. The V and J genes are TRBV4-3 and TRBJ2-7; 10 nucleotides match TRBD2. Germline CDR1 LGHNA, CDR2 YSLEER. CDR3 length: 13 residues. V lost 4 bases and J lost 3; bases outside the gene matches: 0. In DNA form, the CDR3 reads TGCGCCAGCAGCCGGACTAGCGGCTACGAGCAGTACTTC. It specifies CASSRTSGYEQYF.

The chain combines TRBV6-5 with TRBJ2-5, with 8 bases that match TRBD2. This CDR3 comprises 14 residues. J was trimmed by 7 bases and V by 8 bases; bases with no gene match: 12. Looked up from germline, CDR1 is MNHEY and CDR2 is SVGAGI. The CDR3 coding sequence is TGTGCCAGCGAAGTCGGGGGGGGTGTGGGGACCCAGTACTTC. Amino acids: CASEVGGGVGTQYF.

The chain joins TRBV7-8 to TRBJ2-7; the D is unclear. Germline CDR1 is SGHVS and CDR2 is FQNEAQ. This CDR3 spans 13 amino acids. V was trimmed by 1 base and J by 4 bases, leaving 8 bases between them. CDR3 sequence reads: CASSLVQTYEQYF. CDR3 nucleotide sequence: TGTGCCAGCAGCTTAGTCCAGACATACGAGCAGTACTTC.

The J gene is TRBJ2-5, the V gene TRBV29-1; D possibly corresponds to TRBD2 (6 bases). The CDR3 length is 14 residues. Trimming took 3 bases from V and 2 from J, leaving 13 bases between them. CDR1 is SQVTM and CDR2 is ANQGSEA in the germline V gene. The chain's CDR3 is CSVEGWGDQETQYF. CDR3 nucleotide sequence: TGCAGCGTTGAGGGCTGGGGGGATCAAGAGACCCAGTACTTC. The variable domain in full, with the rest retrieved from reference TRBV29-1 and TRBJ2-5, is SAVISQKPSRDICQRGTSLTIQCQVDSQVTMMFWYRQQPGQSLTLIATANQGSEATYESGFVIDKFPISRPNLTFSTLTVSNMSPEDSSIYLCSVEGWGDQETQYFGPGTRLLVL.

The gene calls are TRBV5-4 and TRBJ2-3, with 11 bases fitting TRBD2. Germline assignment: CDR1 SGHNT and CDR2 YYREEE (reference sequence). The CDR3 has 17 amino acids. The V gene end was trimmed by 5 bases and the J gene end by 1 base; junction bases not matched to a gene: 9. The CDR3 sequence: CASRDRLAGFGTDTQYF. Written as DNA, the CDR3 is TGTGCCAGCAGGGACCGACTAGCGGGATTTGGCACAGATACGCAGTATTTT.